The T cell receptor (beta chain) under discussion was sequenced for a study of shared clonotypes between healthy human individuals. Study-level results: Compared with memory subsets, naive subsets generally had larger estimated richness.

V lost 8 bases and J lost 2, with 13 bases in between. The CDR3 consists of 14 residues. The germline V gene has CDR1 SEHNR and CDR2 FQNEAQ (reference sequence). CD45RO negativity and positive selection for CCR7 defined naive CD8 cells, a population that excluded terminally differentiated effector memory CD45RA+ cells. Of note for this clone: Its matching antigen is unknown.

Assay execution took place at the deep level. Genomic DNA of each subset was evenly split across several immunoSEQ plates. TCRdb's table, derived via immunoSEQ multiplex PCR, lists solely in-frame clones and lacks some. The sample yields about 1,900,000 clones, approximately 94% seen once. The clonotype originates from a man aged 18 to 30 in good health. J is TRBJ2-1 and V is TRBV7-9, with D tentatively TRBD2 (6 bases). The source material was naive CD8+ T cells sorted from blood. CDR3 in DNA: TGTGCCAGCCAACGGGAGCTTGCCTACAATGAGCAGTTCTTC. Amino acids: CASQRELAYNEQFF.